This T cell receptor (beta chain) is drawn from a study of shared clonotypes between healthy human individuals. Notes on the study in general: Of the naive CD4 clonotypes, around 4.9% were shared across a few donors.

The CDR3 contains 17 residues. The germline V gene encodes CDR1 PRHDT and CDR2 FYEKMQ (reference sequence). V was trimmed by 3 bases and J by 2 bases, leaving 19 bases between them. On this clone itself: Antigen unknown.

Here immunoSEQ multiplex PCR was the method, and the copy in TCRdb shows in-frame clones only, minus some. The repertoire consists of a few million clones, with 85% to 95% occurring once and the leading ten covering roughly 1.7%. Terminally differentiated effector memory CD45RA+ cells were excluded from the naive CD8 cells, which were CD45RO-negative and positively selected for CCR7. This receptor was identified in a man in his late teens or twenties in good health. Some clones in this sample may be carry-over from other donors' samples. Input material: naive CD8+ T cells from PBMCs. This chain connects TRBV13 to TRBJ2-5, with D perhaps TRBD1 or TRBD2 (5 bases each). The CDR3 sequence: CASSFLGTGKLQETQYF. The CDR3 bases are TGTGCCAGCAGCTTCCTTGGGACGGGAAAACTTCAAGAGACCCAGTACTTC.